This T cell receptor (beta chain) stems from a study of cytomegalovirus exposure and HLA in healthy donors. Regarding the study as a whole: V- and J-gene trimming of TCR beta was linked (in a later analysis) to a missense DCLRE1C variant. Per a later analysis, 15,000 to 20,000 TCR beta sequences showed association with HLA alleles at 0.05 false discovery rate. In a later analysis, several top co-occurrence clusters appeared linked to parvovirus B19, influenza, CMV and Epstein-Barr virus.

Per the germline V gene, CDR1 is MNHNY and CDR2 is SVGAGI (reference sequence). The CDR3 extends over 14 amino acids. Germline trimming cut 10 bases from V and 8 bases from J; bases unmatched to any gene: 9. Note on this clone: The antigen is undetermined.

The PCR employed 60 Vbeta primers together with 13 Jbeta primers. Measured with immunoSEQ multiplex PCR; TCRdb has only the in-frame clones, and not every one. In the table there are some 200,000 clones, over 65% of which are singletons. Input material: PBMCs. V and J are TRBV6-6 and TRBJ1-6, with TRBD1 identical over 9 bases. This TCR derives from a boy aged 2 to 10 in good health and CMV-seronegative. The CDR3 DNA is TGTGCCACCTCCGGACAGGGGAGGGATTCACCCCTCCACTTT. It translates to CATSGQGRDSPLHF.